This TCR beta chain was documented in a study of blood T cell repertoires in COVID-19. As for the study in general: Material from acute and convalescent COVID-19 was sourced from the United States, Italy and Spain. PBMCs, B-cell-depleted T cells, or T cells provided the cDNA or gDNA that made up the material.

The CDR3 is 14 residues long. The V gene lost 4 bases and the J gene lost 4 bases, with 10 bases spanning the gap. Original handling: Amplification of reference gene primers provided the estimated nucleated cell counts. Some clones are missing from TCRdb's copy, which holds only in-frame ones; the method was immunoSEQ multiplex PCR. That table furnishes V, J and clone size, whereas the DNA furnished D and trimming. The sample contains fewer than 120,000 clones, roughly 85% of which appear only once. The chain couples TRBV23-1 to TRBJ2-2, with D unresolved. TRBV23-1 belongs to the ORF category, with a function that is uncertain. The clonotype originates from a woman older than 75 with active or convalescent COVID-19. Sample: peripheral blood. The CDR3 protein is CASSPSVFTGELFF. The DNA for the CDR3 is TGCGCCAGCAGTCCCTCGGTTTTCACCGGGGAGCTGTTTTTT.